The 16 T cell receptor beta chains reported below all come from one sample, sequenced in a study of molecular identifiers for immune sequencing clone quantification. TCRdb processed the PCR reads anew with MiXCR; each CDR3 protein has one entry. The sample has about 320,000 distinct CDR3 sequences; roughly a quarter are singletons. The sequenced sample was naive CD8+ T cells from blood, with Jurkat cell RNA spiked in. Sample subset: FACS-sorted CD8+CD4-CCR7+CD45RA+ naive T cells. The receptors were gathered from a human donor in good health. Some libraries in this study had Jurkat cell RNA spiked in.

This clonotype was seen many times. This chain uses TRBV6-5 with TRBJ1-2; TRBD1 matches 7 bases. Germline-derived CDR1 and CDR2 are MNHEY and SVGAGI. This CDR3 spans 15 amino acids. Trimming took 4 bases from V and 6 from J; bases not matched to a gene: 11. The CDR3 loop reads CASSLDGSGGDGYTF. CDR3 bases: TGTGCCAGCAGTTTAGACGGATCAGGGGGAGATGGCTACACCTTC.

The rearrangement links TRBV29-1 to TRBJ1-2, with D tentatively TRBD1 (6 bases). Germline V gene data show CDR1 as SQVTM and CDR2 as ANQGSEA. V was clipped by 3 bases and J by 4 bases, with 15 bases between them. The length of the CDR3 is 14 residues. The CDR3 nucleotides read TGCAGCGTTGATTTGGGGGGGCAAGGCTATGGCTACACCTTC. This sequence encodes CSVDLGGQGYGYTF.

CDR3 sequence: CASSLIPVITFSTDTQYF. The CDR3 nucleotides are TGTGCCAGCAGTTTAATCCCAGTAATAACGTTTAGCACAGATACGCAGTATTTT. The chain uses TRBV27 and TRBJ2-3; D remains unclear. Germline V gene sequence: CDR1 MNHEY, CDR2 SMNVEV (reference sequence). Trimming took 2 bases from V and 0 from J, leaving 18 bases between them. The CDR3 is made up of 18 amino acids.

This clonotype was detected many times. The CDR3 sequence: CASSHKGGYEQYF. DNA of the CDR3: TGTGCCAGCAGCCATAAGGGGGGCTACGAGCAGTACTTC. The chain joins TRBV7-9 to TRBJ2-7; D possibly matches TRBD1 or TRBD2 (6 bases each). Germline V gene lookup returns CDR1 SEHNR and CDR2 FQNEAQ (reference sequence). Trimming took 5 bases from V and 3 from J, leaving 11 bases between them. The CDR3 consists of 13 residues. The full variable domain, completed using reference TRBV7-9 and TRBJ2-7, is DTGVSQNPRHKITKRGQNVTFRCDPISEHNRLYWYRQTLGQGPEFLTYFQNEAQLEKSRLLSDRFSAERPKGSFSTLEIQRTEQGDSAMYLCASSHKGGYEQYFGPGTRLTVT.

Concerning this clonotype itself: A much larger clone differs by one base, so this may be a read error. The chain couples TRBV7-3 to TRBJ2-7; D is undetermined. CDR3 length: 11 amino acids. The germline V gene encodes CDR1 SGHTA and CDR2 FQGTGA. The V gene lost 5 bases and the J gene lost 7 bases, with 9 bases spanning the gap. The CDR3 loop is CASSPDREQYF. The CDR3 coding sequence is TGTGCCAGCAGCCCCGATCGGGAGCAGTACTTC. Filled out from reference TRBV7-3 and TRBJ2-7, the complete variable domain reads GAGVSQTPSNKVTEKGKYVELRCDPISGHTALYWYRQSLGQGPEFLIYFQGTGAADDSGLPNDRFFAVRPEGSVSTLKIQRTERGDSAVYLCASSPDREQYFGPGTRLTVT.

On this clonotype itself: A much larger clonotype is one base distant, so this may be a read error. The V gene is TRBV3-1, the J gene TRBJ2-5; TRBD2 matches at 7 bases. V lost 11 bases, J lost 3 bases, and 9 bases stayed unmatched. This CDR3 has 13 residues. Germline assignment: CDR1 LGHDT and CDR2 YNNKEL (reference sequence). CDR3 sequence: CARGLGLEETQYF. The CDR3 coding sequence is TGTGCCCGCGGCCTTGGACTAGAAGAGACCCAGTACTTC.

Of note for this clonotype: A much larger clone lies a single base off, so this may be a read error. V gene TRBV7-9 combines with J gene TRBJ1-4, with 7 bases aligning to TRBD1. The CDR3 has 15 amino acids. CDR1 is SEHNR, CDR2 FQNEAQ, per germline (reference sequence). CDR3 DNA sequence: TGTGTCAGCAGCTTACCAGGGGGTGACGATGAAAAACTGTTTTTT. Its protein product is CVSSLPGGDDEKLFF.

The table lists this clonotype with many counts. The chain employs TRBV20-1 and TRBJ2-7, with TRBD2 matching over 11 bases. Losses at the gene ends were 6 bases for V and 2 bases for J; bases not matched to a gene: 6. This CDR3 has 14 residues. Per the germline V gene, CDR1 is DFQATT and CDR2 is SNEGSKA (reference sequence). The CDR3 sequence is CSATGTSGTYEQYF. CDR3 coding DNA: TGCAGTGCCACCGGGACTAGCGGAACCTACGAGCAGTACTTC.

The chain joins TRBV3-1 to TRBJ2-7; D possibly corresponds to TRBD1 (5 bases). The CDR3 consists of 15 residues. Germline loops: CDR1 LGHDT, CDR2 YNNKEL (reference sequence). The V gene lost 4 bases and the J gene lost 4 bases, with 17 bases spanning the gap. As DNA, the CDR3 is TGTGCCAGCAGCCTAGTGGGGCCGTGGGCGTACGAGCAGTACTTC. Amino acids: CASSLVGPWAYEQYF.

This clonotype occurred a few times. The rearrangement links TRBV7-9 to TRBJ2-5; no reliable D call. V was trimmed by 9 bases and J by 2 bases, leaving 16 bases between them. CDR1 SEHNR and CDR2 FQNEAQ come from the germline V gene (reference sequence). This CDR3 has 14 amino acids. CDR3 DNA: TGTGCCAGTCGATACCTGGGCCCACAAGAGACCCAGTACTTC. Encoded protein: CASRYLGPQETQYF.

The chain combines TRBV7-9 with TRBJ1-1; tentatively, D is TRBD1 (5 bases). Germline CDR1 is SEHNR and CDR2 is FQNEAQ (reference sequence). CDR3 length: 17 residues. Trimming removed 1 base from V and 0 bases from J, with 15 bases in between. This CDR3 reads CASSLGHGGTLNTEAFF. CDR3 nucleotides: TGTGCCAGCAGCTTAGGGCACGGGGGGACCTTGAACACTGAAGCTTTCTTT. Full variable domain (rest looked up from reference TRBV7-9 and TRBJ1-1): DTGVSQNPRHKITKRGQNVTFRCDPISEHNRLYWYRQTLGQGPEFLTYFQNEAQLEKSRLLSDRFSAERPKGSFSTLEIQRTEQGDSAMYLCASSLGHGGTLNTEAFFGQGTRLTVV.

In its sample, this clonotype was seen a few times. V is TRBV7-6 and J is TRBJ2-5; D is perhaps TRBD1 (5 bases). The V gene's germline CDR1 is SGHVS and CDR2 FNYEAQ. Trimming pared 5 bases from V and 5 bases from J, leaving 18 bases between. The CDR3 runs 15 residues. CDR3 bases: TGTGCCAGCAGCCGCACCGCGCAGGGCTGGGAGACCCAGTACTTC. Protein: CASSRTAQGWETQYF.

In regard to this clonotype: A much larger clone differs from this one at a single base, so this may be a read error. The V call is TRBV28, the J call TRBJ1-4; the D gene is possibly TRBD1 (6 bases). Germline assignment: CDR1 MDHEN and CDR2 SYDVKM. The CDR3 totals 13 residues. The CDR3 protein is CASTEEGGEKLCF. CDR3 DNA: TGTGCCAGCACCGAGGAGGGGGGTGAAAAACTGTGTTTT.

The sample holds many counts of this clonotype. This rearrangement joins TRBV7-2 to TRBJ2-5, with TRBD2 matching 7 bases. CDR3 length: 15 amino acids. J lost 4 bases, V lost 2 bases, and 7 bases had no gene match. The V gene's germline CDR1 is SGHTA and CDR2 FQGNSA. CDR3 sequence reads: CASSLFLAASETQYF. The CDR3 nucleotides are TGTGCCAGCAGCTTATTTCTAGCGGCATCAGAGACCCAGTACTTC.

This clonotype has only one observation. A much larger clone lies a single base off, so this may be a read error. The chain joins TRBV28 to TRBJ1-1; TRBD1 matches at 12 bases. Trimming removed 3 bases from V and 6 bases from J; junction bases left unmatched: 8. Germline V gene data show CDR1 as MDHEN and CDR2 as SYDVKM. The length of the CDR3 is 16 residues. CDR3 coding DNA: TGTGCCAGCAGTTTCGTTAAGGGACAGGGGGCCCCTGAAGCTTTCTTT. It specifies CASSFVKGQGAPEAFF.

To note about this clonotype: A much larger clone is a single base away; this may be a read error. CDR3 nucleotide sequence: TGTGCCAGCAGTTTGCCGGACAGGCCCTACGAGAAGTACTTC. Its protein product is CASSLPDRPYEKYF. The V call is TRBV28, the J call TRBJ2-7; 7 nucleotides agree with TRBD1. CDR1 and CDR2 (germline): MDHEN, SYDVKM. The CDR3 sequence is 14 residues long.